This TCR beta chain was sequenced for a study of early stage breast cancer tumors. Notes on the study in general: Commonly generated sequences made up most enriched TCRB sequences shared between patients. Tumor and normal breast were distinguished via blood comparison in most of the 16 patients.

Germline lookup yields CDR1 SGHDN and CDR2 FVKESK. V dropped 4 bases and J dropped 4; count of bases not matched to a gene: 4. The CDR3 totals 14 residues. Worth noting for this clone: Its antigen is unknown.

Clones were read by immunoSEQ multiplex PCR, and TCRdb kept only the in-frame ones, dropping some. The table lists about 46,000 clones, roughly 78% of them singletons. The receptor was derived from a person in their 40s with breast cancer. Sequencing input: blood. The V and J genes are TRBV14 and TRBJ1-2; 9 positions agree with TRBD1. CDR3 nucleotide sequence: TGTGCCAGCAGCCTCGGGACAGGGACCTATGGCTACACCTTC. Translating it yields CASSLGTGTYGYTF.